These 4 T cell receptor beta chains share one sample of origin, sequenced in a study of T cells after yellow fever vaccination. TCRdb used MiXCR to reprocess the 5' RACE reads, holding one entry per CDR3 protein. This sample has 450,000 to 550,000 distinct CDR3 sequences, with just over 20% found just once. The sample was PBMCs, taken more than 20 days after the first yellow fever vaccination. The receptor source for this set is a man younger than 35 who received the YFV17D yellow fever vaccine.

The table lists this clonotype with a few counts. V and J are TRBV20-1 and TRBJ1-5, with D possibly TRBD1 on 6 matching bases. CDR1 is DFQATT and CDR2 is SNEGSKA in the germline V gene (reference sequence). This CDR3 contains 14 residues. V was shortened by 6 bases and J by 2 bases, with 14 bases between the two germline ends. CDR3 nucleotide sequence: TGCAGTGCCCCTGTAGGGGGGGGCAATCAGCCCCAGCATTTT. This encodes CSAPVGGGNQPQHF.

The chain uses TRBV6-1 and TRBJ1-5; D ambiguous. V dropped 5 bases and J dropped 6 bases, with 11 bases sitting between them. CDR1 is MNHNS, CDR2 SASEGT, per germline. This CDR3 spans 13 amino acids. The CDR3 region is CASSPGVPQPQHF. In nucleotides, the CDR3 is TGTGCCAGCAGTCCGGGAGTCCCTCAGCCCCAGCATTTT.

This clonotype was detected only a few times. The chain joins TRBV9 to TRBJ2-1; D is perhaps TRBD1 (5 bases). The CDR3 runs 14 residues. Trimming stripped 4 bases from V and 6 bases from J, with 14 bases between. Looked up from germline, CDR1 is SGDLS and CDR2 is YYNGEE. DNA for the CDR3: TGTGCCAGCAGCCTTAGAGTAGGGGCCAATGAGCAGTTCTTC. It yields the protein CASSLRVGANEQFF.

The J gene is TRBJ2-7, the V gene TRBV12-3 or TRBV12-4; 9 bases match TRBD2. The CDR3 is 15 amino acids. V lost 2 bases and J lost 3; bases outside the gene matches: 5. For the CDR3, the DNA is TGTGCCAGCAGTTTAAGACTAGCGGAAATCTACGAGCAGTACTTC. Its translation: CASSLRLAEIYEQYF.